These 4 T cell receptor beta chains originate from one sample sequenced in a study of radiotherapy plus CTLA-4 blockade in lung cancer. Sequencing was performed with immunoSEQ multiplex PCR; in TCRdb, only in-frame clones are kept and a portion is missing. The sample holds approximately 95,000 clones, around four fifths seen once. This sample comprised peripheral blood, obtained from a patient treated with radiotherapy plus ipilimumab. These receptors came from a human donor with non-small cell lung cancer who had a partial response to radiotherapy plus ipilimumab.

V is TRBV10-3 and J is TRBJ1-6; TRBD1 might be the D (6 bases). Per germline, CDR1 ENHRY and CDR2 SYGVKD. This CDR3 comprises 14 residues. V lost 6 bases to trimming and J lost 9 bases, with 15 bases between them. In nucleotides, the CDR3 is TGTGCCATCAGCTACAGGGTAGATAGTTCACCCCTCCACTTT. It is translated as CAISYRVDSSPLHF.

The rearrangement uses TRBV11-2 and TRBJ2-7; possibly TRBD2 for D (6 bases). The length of the CDR3 is 15 residues. Trimming pared 4 bases from V and 0 bases from J, leaving 13 bases between. Germline CDR1 and CDR2: SGHAT and FQNNGV. CDR3 bases: TGTGCCAGCAGCTCCGGCGCGGGGCACTCCTACGAGCAGTACTTC. Protein: CASSSGAGHSYEQYF.

The chain recombines TRBV7-9 with TRBJ2-2, with D perhaps TRBD2 (6 bases). V was trimmed by 4 bases and J by 6 bases, leaving 18 bases between them. The CDR3 consists of 16 residues. The germline V gene encodes CDR1 SEHNR and CDR2 FQNEAQ (reference sequence). The CDR3 nucleotides read TGTGCCAGCAGCTCATCCGATTGGGGGGAGCCCGGGGAGCTGTTTTTT. Its translation: CASSSSDWGEPGELFF.

The J gene is TRBJ2-2, the V gene TRBV29-1; the D gene is possibly TRBD2 (6 bases). The CDR3 totals 11 residues. The V end was cut by 5 bases, the J end by 6 bases, with 7 bases between. CDR1 and CDR2 (germline): SQVTM, ANQGSEA. The CDR3 loop is CSVTSSGELFF. In DNA, the CDR3 is TGCAGCGTTACTAGCTCCGGGGAGCTGTTTTTT.